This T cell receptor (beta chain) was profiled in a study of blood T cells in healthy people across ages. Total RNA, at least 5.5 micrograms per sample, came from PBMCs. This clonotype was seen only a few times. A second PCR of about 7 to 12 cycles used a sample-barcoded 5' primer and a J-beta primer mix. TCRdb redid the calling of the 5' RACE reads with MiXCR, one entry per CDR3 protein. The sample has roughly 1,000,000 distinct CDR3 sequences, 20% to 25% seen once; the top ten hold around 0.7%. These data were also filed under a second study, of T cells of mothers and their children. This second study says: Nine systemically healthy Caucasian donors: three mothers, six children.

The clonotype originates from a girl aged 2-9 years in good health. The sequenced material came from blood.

The CDR3 spells CASSQEAGGVEKLFF. The CDR3 DNA reads as TGTGCCAGCAGCCAAGAAGCAGGCGGGGTTGAAAAACTGTTTTTT. This chain joins TRBV14 and TRBJ1-4, with no clear D. The V end lost 0 bases, the J end lost 7 bases, and 12 bases lay between the germline ends. CDR3 length: 15 residues. The V gene's germline CDR1 is SGHDN and CDR2 FVKESK.